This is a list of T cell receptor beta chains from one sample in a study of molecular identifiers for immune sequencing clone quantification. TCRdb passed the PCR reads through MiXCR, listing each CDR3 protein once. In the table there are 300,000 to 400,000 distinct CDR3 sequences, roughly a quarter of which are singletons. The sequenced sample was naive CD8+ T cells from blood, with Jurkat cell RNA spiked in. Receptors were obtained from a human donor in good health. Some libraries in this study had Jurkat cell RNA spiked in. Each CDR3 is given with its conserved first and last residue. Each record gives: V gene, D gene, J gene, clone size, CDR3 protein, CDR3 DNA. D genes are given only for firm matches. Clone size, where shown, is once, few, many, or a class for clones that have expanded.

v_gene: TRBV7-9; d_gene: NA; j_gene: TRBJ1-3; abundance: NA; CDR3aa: CAGSFEGAGQRYGNTIYF; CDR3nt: TGTGCCGGCAGCTTTGAGGGCGCGGGCCAACGTTACGGAAACACCATATATTTT
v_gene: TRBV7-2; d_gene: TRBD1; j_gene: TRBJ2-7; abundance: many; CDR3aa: CASSLLGDRGFQYF; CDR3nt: TGTGCCAGCAGCTTACTTGGGGACAGGGGCTTTCAGTACTTC
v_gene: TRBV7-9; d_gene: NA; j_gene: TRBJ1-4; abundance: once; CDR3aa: CSSSLEVEGEKLFF; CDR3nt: TGTTCCAGCAGCTTAGAGGTCGAAGGTGAAAAACTGTTTTTT
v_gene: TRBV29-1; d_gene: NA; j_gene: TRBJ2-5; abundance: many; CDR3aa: CSVEEGERQETQYF; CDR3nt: TGCAGCGTTGAGGAAGGAGAGCGCCAAGAGACCCAGTACTTC
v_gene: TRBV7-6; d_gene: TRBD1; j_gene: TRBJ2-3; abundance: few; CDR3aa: CASSSTGTVVVDTQYF; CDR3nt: TGTGCCAGCAGCTCTACGGGGACAGTTGTAGTGGATACGCAGTATTTT
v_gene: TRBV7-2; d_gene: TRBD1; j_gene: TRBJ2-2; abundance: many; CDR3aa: CASNTGGSSGELFF; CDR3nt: TGTGCCAGTAACACAGGGGGCTCTTCCGGGGAGCTGTTTTTT
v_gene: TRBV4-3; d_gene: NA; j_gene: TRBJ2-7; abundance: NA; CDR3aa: CASSQVAGSHPYEQYF; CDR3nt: TGCGCCAGCAGCCAAGTGGCGGGCTCTCACCCCTACGAGCAGTACTTC
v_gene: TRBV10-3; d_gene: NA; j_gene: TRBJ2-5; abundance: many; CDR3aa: CAISESSQETQYF; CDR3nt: TGTGCCATCAGTGAGTCGAGTCAAGAGACCCAGTACTTC
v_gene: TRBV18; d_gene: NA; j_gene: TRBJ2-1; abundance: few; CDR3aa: CASSPLLSGENNEQFF; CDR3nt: TGTGCCAGCTCACCACTTTTGTCAGGGGAAAACAATGAGCAGTTCTTC
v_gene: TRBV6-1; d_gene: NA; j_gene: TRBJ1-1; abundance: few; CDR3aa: CASSGEDTANTEAFF; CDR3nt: TGTGCCAGCAGTGGGGAGGACACCGCGAACACTGAAGCTTTCTTT
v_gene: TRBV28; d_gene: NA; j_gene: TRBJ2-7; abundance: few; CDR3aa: CASLAQGGSYEQYF; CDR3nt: TGTGCCAGCTTAGCTCAGGGGGGGTCCTACGAGCAGTACTTC
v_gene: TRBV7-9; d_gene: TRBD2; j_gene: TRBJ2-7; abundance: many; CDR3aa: CASSSGLASSYEQYF; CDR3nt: TGTGCCAGCAGCTCGGGACTAGCTAGCTCCTACGAGCAGTACTTC
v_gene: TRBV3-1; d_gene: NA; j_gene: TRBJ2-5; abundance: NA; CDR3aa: CASSQVTSQETQYF; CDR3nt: TGTGCCAGCAGCCAAGTTACCAGCCAAGAGACCCAGTACTTC
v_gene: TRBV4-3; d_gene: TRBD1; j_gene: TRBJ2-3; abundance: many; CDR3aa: CASSQAGTGSIPDTQYF; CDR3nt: TGCGCCAGCAGCCAAGCCGGGACAGGGTCCATCCCAGATACGCAGTATTTT
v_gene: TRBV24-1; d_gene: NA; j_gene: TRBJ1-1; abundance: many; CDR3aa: CATSAGENTEAFF; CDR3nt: TGTGCCACCAGTGCAGGGGAGAACACTGAAGCTTTCTTT
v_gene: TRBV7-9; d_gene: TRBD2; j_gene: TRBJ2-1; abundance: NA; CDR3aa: CASSSGTSGRANEQFF; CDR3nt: TGTGCCAGCAGCTCCGGGACTAGCGGGAGGGCCAATGAGCAGTTCTTC
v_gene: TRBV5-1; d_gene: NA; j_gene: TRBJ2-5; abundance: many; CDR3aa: CASSFLRERETQYF; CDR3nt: TGCGCCAGCAGCTTTCTGAGGGAGCGGGAGACCCAGTACTTC
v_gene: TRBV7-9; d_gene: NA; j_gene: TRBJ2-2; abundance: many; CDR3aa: CASSLPSPGTGELFF; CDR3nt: TGTGCCAGCAGCTTACCCTCCCCGGGCACCGGGGAGCTGTTTTTT
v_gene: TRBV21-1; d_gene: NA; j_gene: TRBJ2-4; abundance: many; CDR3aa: CASNRDRRWTKNIQYF; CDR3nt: TGTGCCAGCAACAGGGACCGCCGCTGGACCAAAAACATTCAGTACTTC
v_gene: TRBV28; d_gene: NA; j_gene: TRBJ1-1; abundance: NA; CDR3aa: CASSWVLLNTEAFF; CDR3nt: TGTGCCAGCAGTTGGGTACTCTTGAACACTGAAGCTTTCTTT
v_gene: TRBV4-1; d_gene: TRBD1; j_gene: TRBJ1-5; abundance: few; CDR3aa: CASRQEADRGDQPQHF; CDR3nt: TGCGCCAGCAGGCAAGAAGCAGACAGGGGGGATCAGCCCCAGCATTTT
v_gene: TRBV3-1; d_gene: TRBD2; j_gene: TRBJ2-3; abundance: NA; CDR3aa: CASSQEPGGADTQYF; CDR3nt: TGTGCCAGCAGCCAAGAGCCGGGAGGGGCAGATACGCAGTATTTT
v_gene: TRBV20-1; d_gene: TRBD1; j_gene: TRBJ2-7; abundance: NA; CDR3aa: CSARPSPGQVYEQYF; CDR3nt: TGCAGTGCTAGACCATCCCCGGGACAGGTCTACGAGCAGTACTTC
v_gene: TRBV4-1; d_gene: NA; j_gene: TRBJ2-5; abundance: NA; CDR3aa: CASSQPLEETQYF; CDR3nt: TGCGCCAGCAGCCAGCCCCTCGAAGAGACCCAGTACTTC
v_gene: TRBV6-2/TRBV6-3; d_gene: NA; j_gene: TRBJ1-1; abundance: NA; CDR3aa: CASNQQEMNTEAFF; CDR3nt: TGTGCCAGCAACCAACAGGAGATGAACACTGAAGCTTTCTTT
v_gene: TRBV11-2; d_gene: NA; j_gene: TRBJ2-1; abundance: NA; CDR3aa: CASSLATEQFF; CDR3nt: TGTGCCAGCAGCTTAGCGACTGAGCAGTTCTTC
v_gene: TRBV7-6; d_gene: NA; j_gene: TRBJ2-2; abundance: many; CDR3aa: CASSLVSGSNTGELFF; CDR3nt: TGTGCCAGCAGCTTAGTTAGCGGATCGAACACCGGGGAGCTGTTTTTT
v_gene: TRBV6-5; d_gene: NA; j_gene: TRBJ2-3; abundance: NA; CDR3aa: CATEDVTDTQYF; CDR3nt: TGTGCCACCGAGGACGTCACAGATACGCAGTATTTT
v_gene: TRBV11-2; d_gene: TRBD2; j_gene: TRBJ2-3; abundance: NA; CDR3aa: CASSLDRAGGTDTQYF; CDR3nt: TGTGCCAGCAGCTTAGATAGGGCGGGGGGGACAGATACGCAGTATTTT
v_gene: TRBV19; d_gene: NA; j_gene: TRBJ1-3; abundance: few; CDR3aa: CATTTWGTYSGNTIYF; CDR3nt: TGTGCCACCACGACTTGGGGGACCTACTCTGGAAACACCATATATTTT
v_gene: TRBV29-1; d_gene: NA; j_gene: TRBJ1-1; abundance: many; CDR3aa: CSVEGSGDFDTEAFF; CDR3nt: TGCAGCGTTGAAGGGTCAGGGGATTTTGACACTGAAGCTTTCTTT